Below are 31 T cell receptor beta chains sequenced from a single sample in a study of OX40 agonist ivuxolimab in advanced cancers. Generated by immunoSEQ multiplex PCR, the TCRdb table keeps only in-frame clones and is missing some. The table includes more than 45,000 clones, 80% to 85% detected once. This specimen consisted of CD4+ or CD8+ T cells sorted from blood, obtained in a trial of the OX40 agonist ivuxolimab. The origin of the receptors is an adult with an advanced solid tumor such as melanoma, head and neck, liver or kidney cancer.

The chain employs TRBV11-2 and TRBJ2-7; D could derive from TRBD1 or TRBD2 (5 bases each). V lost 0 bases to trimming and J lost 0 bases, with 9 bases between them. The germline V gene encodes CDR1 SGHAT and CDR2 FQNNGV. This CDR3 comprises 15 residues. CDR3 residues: CASSLDWGSSYEQYF. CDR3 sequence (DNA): TGTGCCAGCAGCTTAGATTGGGGGAGCTCCTACGAGCAGTACTTC. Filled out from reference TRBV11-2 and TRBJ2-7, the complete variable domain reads EAGVAQSPRYKIIEKRQSVAFWCNPISGHATLYWYQQILGQGPKLLIQFQNNGVVDDSQLPKDRFSAERLKGVDSTLKIQPAKLEDSAVYLCASSLDWGSSYEQYFGPGTRLTVT.

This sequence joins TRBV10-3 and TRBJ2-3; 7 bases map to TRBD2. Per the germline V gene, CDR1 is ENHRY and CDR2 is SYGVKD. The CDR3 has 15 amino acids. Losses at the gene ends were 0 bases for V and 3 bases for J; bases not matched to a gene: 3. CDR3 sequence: CAISESASGTDTQYF. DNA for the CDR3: TGTGCCATCAGTGAGTCTGCTAGCGGTACAGATACGCAGTATTTT.

The CDR3 loop is CASTRDRPYEQYF. CDR3 bases: TGTGCCAGCACTCGGGACAGGCCCTACGAGCAGTACTTC. The chain has TRBV18 and TRBJ2-7, with 8 bases fitting TRBD1. Germline CDR1 reads KGHSH; CDR2 reads LQKENI. The CDR3 covers 13 residues. The V segment lost 8 bases and the J segment 2 bases; nucleotides outside the gene matches: 5.

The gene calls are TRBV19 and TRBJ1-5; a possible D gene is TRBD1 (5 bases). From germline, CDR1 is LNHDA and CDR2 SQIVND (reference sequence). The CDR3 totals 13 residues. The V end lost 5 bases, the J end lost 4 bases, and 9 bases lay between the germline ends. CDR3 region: CASSPTANQPQHF. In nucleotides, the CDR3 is TGTGCCAGTAGTCCGACAGCTAATCAGCCCCAGCATTTT. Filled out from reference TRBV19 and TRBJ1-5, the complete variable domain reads DGGITQSPKYLFRKEGQNVTLSCEQNLNHDAMYWYRQDPGQGLRLIYYSQIVNDFQKGDIAEGYSVSREKKESFPLTVTSAQKNPTAFYLCASSPTANQPQHFGDGTRLSIL.

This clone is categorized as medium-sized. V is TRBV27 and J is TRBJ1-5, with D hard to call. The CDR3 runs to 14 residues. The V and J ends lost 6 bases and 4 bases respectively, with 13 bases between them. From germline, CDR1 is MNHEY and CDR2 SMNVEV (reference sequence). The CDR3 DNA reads TGTGCCAGCAGCCTCAGGTCTCTAAATCAGCCCCAGCATTTT. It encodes CASSLRSLNQPQHF.

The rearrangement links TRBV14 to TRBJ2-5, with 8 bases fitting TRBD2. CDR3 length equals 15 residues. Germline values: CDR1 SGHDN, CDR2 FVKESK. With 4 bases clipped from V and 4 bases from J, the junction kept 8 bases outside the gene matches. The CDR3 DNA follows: TGTGCCAGCAGCCCTATAGCGGGGCCGGGAGAGACCCAGTACTTC. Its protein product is CASSPIAGPGETQYF.

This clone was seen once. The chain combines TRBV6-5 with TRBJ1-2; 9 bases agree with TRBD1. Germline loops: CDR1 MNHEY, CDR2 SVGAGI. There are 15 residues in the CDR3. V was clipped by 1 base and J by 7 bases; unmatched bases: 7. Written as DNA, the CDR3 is TGTGCCAGCAGTTACTTCACAGGGGGCGCCTCTGGCTACACCTTC. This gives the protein CASSYFTGGASGYTF.

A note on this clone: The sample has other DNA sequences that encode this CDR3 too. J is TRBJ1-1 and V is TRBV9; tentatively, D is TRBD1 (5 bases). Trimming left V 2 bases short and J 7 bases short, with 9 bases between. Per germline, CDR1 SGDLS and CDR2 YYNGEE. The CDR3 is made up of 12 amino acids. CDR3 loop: CASSVAGGEAFF. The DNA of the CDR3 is TGTGCCAGCAGCGTCGCGGGGGGTGAAGCTTTCTTT.

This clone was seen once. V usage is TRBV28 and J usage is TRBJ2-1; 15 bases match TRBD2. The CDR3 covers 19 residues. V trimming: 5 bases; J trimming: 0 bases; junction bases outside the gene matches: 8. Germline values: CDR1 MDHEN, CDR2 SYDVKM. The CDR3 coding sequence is TGTGCCAGCAGTCGTCCGGGACTAGCGGGAGGCAGCTCCTACAATGAGCAGTTCTTC. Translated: CASSRPGLAGGSSYNEQFF.

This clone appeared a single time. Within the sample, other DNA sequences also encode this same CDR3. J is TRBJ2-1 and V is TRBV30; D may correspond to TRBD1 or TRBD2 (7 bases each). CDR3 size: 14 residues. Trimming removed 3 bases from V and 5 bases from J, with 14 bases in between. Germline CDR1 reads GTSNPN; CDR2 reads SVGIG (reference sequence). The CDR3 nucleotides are TGTGCCTGGAGGACAGGGCTAGCGGACAATGAGCAGTTCTTC. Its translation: CAWRTGLADNEQFF.

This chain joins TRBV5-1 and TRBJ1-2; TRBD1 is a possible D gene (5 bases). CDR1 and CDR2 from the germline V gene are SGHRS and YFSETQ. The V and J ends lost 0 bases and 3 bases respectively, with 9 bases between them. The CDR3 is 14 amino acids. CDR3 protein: CASSLGDGHYGYTF. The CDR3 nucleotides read TGCGCCAGCAGCTTGGGGGACGGACACTATGGCTACACCTTC.

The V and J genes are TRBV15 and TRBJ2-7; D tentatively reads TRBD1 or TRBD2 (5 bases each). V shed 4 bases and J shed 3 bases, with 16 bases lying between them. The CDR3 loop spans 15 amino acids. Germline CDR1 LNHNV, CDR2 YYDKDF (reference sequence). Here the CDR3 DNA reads TGTGCCACCAGCAAGTCGAGAGGGGCTGGCTACGAGCAGTACTTC. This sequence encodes CATSKSRGAGYEQYF.

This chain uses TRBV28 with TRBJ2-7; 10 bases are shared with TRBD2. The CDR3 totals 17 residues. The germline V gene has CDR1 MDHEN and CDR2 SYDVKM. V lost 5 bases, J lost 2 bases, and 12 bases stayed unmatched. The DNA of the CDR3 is TGTGCCAGCAGTCCCAACCGTTGGACTAGCGGAACCTACGAGCAGTACTTC. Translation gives CASSPNRWTSGTYEQYF.

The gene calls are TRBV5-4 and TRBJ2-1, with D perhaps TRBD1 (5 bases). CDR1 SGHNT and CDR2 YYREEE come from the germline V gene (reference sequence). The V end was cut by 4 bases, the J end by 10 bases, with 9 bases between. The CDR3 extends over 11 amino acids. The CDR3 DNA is TGTGCCAGCAGCATGGACATCGAGCAGTTCTTC. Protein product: CASSMDIEQFF.

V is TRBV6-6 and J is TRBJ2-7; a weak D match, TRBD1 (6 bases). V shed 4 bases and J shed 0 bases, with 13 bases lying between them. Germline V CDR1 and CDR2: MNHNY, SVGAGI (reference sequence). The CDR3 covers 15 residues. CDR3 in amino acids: CASSSSRQASYEQYF. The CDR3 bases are TGTGCCAGCAGTTCGTCCCGACAGGCCTCCTACGAGCAGTACTTC.

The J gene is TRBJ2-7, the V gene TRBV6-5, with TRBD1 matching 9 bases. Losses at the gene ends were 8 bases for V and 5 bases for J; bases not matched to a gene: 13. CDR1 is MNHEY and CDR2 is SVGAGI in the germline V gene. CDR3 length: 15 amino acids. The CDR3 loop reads CASSHGGTGFHEQYF. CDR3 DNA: TGTGCCAGCTCCCACGGCGGGACAGGGTTCCACGAGCAGTACTTC.

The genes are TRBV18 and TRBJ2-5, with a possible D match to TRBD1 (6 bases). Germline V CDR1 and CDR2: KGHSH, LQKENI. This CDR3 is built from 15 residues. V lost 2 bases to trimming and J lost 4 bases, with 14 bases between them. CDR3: CASSPKQGLRETQYF. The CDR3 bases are TGTGCCAGCTCACCAAAGCAGGGGCTTCGAGAGACCCAGTACTTC.

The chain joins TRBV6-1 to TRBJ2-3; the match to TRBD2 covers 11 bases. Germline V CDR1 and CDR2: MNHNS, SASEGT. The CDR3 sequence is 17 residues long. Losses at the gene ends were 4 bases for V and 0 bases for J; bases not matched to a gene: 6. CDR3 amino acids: CASSGHLAGGSTDTQYF. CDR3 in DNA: TGTGCCAGCAGTGGGCATCTAGCGGGGGGCAGCACAGATACGCAGTATTTT.

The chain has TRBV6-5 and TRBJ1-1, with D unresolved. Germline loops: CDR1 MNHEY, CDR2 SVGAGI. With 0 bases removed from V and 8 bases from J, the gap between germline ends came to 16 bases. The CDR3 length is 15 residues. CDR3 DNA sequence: TGTGCCAGCAGTTACTCGGTGAATCAGGCTTTCGAAGCTTTCTTT. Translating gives CASSYSVNQAFEAFF.

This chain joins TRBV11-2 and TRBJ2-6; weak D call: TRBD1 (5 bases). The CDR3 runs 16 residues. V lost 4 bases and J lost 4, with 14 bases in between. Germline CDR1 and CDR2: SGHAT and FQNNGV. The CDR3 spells CASSSPHRTGANVLTF. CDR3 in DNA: TGTGCCAGCAGCTCCCCCCACCGGACAGGGGCCAACGTCCTGACTTTC.

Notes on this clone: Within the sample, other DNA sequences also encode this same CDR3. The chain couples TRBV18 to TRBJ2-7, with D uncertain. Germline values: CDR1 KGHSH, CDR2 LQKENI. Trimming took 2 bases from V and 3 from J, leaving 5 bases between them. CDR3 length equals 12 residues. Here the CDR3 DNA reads TGTGCCAGCTCACCATCGAGCTACGAGCAGTACTTC. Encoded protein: CASSPSSYEQYF.

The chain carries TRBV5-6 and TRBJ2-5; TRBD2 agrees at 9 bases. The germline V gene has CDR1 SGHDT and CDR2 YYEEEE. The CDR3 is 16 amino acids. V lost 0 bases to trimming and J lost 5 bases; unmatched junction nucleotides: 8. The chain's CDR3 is CASSLVLAGELETQYF. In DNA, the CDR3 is TGTGCCAGCAGCTTGGTTTTAGCGGGGGAGCTGGAGACCCAGTACTTC. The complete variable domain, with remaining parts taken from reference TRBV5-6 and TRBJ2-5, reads DAGVTQSPTHLIKTRGQQVTLRCSPKSGHDTVSWYQQALGQGPQFIFQYYEEEERQRGNFPDRFSGHQFPNYSSELNVNALLLGDSALYLCASSLVLAGELETQYFGPGTRLLVL.

The CDR3 region is CASSLDSVGVSRSGANVLTF. Here the CDR3 DNA reads TGTGCCAGCAGCTTAGATTCGGTCGGGGTTTCGCGCTCTGGGGCCAACGTCCTGACTTTC. The chain is built from TRBV11-2 and TRBJ2-6; D may be TRBD2 (5 bases). CDR1 and CDR2 (germline): SGHAT, FQNNGV. The V and J ends lost 0 bases and 0 bases respectively, with 18 bases between them. The length of the CDR3 is 20 residues. The full variable domain, with the rest looked up from reference TRBV11-2 and TRBJ2-6, is EAGVAQSPRYKIIEKRQSVAFWCNPISGHATLYWYQQILGQGPKLLIQFQNNGVVDDSQLPKDRFSAERLKGVDSTLKIQPAKLEDSAVYLCASSLDSVGVSRSGANVLTFGAGSRLTVL.

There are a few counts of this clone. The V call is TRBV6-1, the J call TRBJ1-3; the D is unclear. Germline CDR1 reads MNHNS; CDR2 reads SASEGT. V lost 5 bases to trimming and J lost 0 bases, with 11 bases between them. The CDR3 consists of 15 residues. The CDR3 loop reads CASSPGQYSGNTIYF. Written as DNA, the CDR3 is TGTGCCAGCAGTCCCGGGCAGTACTCTGGAAACACCATATATTTT.

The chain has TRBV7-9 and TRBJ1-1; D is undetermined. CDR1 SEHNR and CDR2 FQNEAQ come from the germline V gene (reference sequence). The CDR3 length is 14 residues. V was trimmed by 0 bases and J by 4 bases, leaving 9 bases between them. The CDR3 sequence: CASSLAGRSTEAFF. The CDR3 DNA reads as TGTGCCAGCAGCTTAGCGGGGAGAAGCACTGAAGCTTTCTTT. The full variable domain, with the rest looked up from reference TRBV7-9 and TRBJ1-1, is DTGVSQNPRHKITKRGQNVTFRCDPISEHNRLYWYRQTLGQGPEFLTYFQNEAQLEKSRLLSDRFSAERPKGSFSTLEIQRTEQGDSAMYLCASSLAGRSTEAFFGQGTRLTVV.

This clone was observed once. CDR3 sequence: CASSLGQGGTYEQYF. CDR3 coding DNA: TGTGCCAGCAGCTTAGGGCAGGGAGGCACCTACGAGCAGTACTTC. The chain joins TRBV11-1 to TRBJ2-7, with a weak D call TRBD2 (6 bases). Trimming removed 1 base at V and 2 bases at J, with 12 bases between. The CDR3 covers 15 residues. Per the germline V gene, CDR1 is SGHAT and CDR2 is FQDESV (reference sequence).

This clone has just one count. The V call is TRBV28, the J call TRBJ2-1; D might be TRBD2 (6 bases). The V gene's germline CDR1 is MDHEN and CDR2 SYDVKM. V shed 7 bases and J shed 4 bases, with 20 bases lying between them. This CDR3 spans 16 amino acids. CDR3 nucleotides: TGTGCCAGCACCCCATCGGGGGAAACCCTTTACAATGAGCAGTTCTTC. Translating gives CASTPSGETLYNEQFF.

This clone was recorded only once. The DNA for the CDR3 is TGTGCCAGCAGTCTGGGGGTCGAGTACAATCAGCCCCAGCATTTT. Protein product: CASSLGVEYNQPQHF. The V call is TRBV6-5, the J call TRBJ1-5, with D perhaps matching TRBD1 (5 bases). CDR1 and CDR2 from the germline V gene are MNHEY and SVGAGI. The CDR3 is 15 residues long. V lost 5 bases and J 3 bases, leaving 14 bases between the germline ends.

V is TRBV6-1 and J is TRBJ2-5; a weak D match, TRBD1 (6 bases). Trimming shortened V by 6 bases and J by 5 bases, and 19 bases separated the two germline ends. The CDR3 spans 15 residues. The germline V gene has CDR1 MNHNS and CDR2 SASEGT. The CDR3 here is CASRDQAWGRETQYF. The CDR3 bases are TGTGCCAGCAGGGACCAGGCTTGGGGGCGGGAGACCCAGTACTTC.

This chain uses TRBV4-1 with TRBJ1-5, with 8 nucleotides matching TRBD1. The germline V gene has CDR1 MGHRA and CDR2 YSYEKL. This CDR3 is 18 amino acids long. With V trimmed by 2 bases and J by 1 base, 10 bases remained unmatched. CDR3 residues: CASSQSGTGPRSNQPQHF. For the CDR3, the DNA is TGCGCCAGCAGCCAATCCGGGACAGGCCCTCGGAGCAATCAGCCCCAGCATTTT.

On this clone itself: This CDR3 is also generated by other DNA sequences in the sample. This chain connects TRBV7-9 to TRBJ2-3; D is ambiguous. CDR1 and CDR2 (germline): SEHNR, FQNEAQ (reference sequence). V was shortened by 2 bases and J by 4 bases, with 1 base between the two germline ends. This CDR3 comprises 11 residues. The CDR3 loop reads CASSLSDTQYF. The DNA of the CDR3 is TGTGCCAGCAGCTTATCAGATACGCAGTATTTT. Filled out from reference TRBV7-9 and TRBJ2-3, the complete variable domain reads DTGVSQNPRHKITKRGQNVTFRCDPISEHNRLYWYRQTLGQGPEFLTYFQNEAQLEKSRLLSDRFSAERPKGSFSTLEIQRTEQGDSAMYLCASSLSDTQYFGPGTRLTVL.